This T cell receptor (beta chain) was profiled in a study of T-cell memory formation after mild COVID-19. Study outcomes and limitations: The pre-infection memory compartment contained some responding clones, suggesting cross-reactive memory joined.

This clonotype was seen a few times. Its antigen is not known. The CDR3 sequence is 16 residues long. Germline trimming cut 1 base from V and 5 bases from J; bases unmatched to any gene: 9. CDR1 and CDR2 from the germline V gene are SEHNR and FQNEAQ (reference sequence). TCRdb fed the 5' RACE reads into MiXCR, producing one record per CDR3 protein. The repertoire holds hundreds of thousands of distinct CDR3 sequences, approximately 15% seen once, with roughly 22% in the top ten. The source is a man younger than 30 who had mild COVID-19 (a few samples of this study predate the infection). Cell type and time point are not known. The chain employs TRBV7-9 and TRBJ1-1, with 8 bases lining up with TRBD1. Sequenced input: PBMCs or a T cell subset sorted from them (not recorded which). This CDR3 reads CASSLGGQGAGTEAFF. The CDR3 region has the DNA TGTGCCAGCAGCTTAGGTGGGCAGGGGGCGGGGACTGAAGCTTTCTTT.